This TCR beta chain was found in a study of blood T cell repertoires in COVID-19. Whole-study context: Sites across the United States, Italy and Spain contributed samples from acute and convalescent COVID-19. PBMCs, B-cell-depleted T cells, or T cells provided the cDNA or gDNA that made up the material.

Germline CDR1 and CDR2: SGDLS and YYNGEE. This CDR3 contains 15 residues. V gave up 4 bases and J gave up 4 bases; unmatched junction bases: 9. Sequencing was performed with immunoSEQ multiplex PCR; in TCRdb, only in-frame clones are kept and a portion is missing. The repertoire consists of 350,000 or so clones, with 88% occurring once and the leading ten covering approximately 1.6%. Sequencing was done on a sample of peripheral blood. This receptor was obtained from a woman in her twenties or thirties with COVID-19, enrolled during active disease. The chain has TRBV9 and TRBJ2-3, with 7 bases that match TRBD1. The CDR3 coding sequence is TGTGCCAGCAGCCTTTCGACAGGGATGTCAGATACGCAGTATTTT. Translation gives CASSLSTGMSDTQYF.